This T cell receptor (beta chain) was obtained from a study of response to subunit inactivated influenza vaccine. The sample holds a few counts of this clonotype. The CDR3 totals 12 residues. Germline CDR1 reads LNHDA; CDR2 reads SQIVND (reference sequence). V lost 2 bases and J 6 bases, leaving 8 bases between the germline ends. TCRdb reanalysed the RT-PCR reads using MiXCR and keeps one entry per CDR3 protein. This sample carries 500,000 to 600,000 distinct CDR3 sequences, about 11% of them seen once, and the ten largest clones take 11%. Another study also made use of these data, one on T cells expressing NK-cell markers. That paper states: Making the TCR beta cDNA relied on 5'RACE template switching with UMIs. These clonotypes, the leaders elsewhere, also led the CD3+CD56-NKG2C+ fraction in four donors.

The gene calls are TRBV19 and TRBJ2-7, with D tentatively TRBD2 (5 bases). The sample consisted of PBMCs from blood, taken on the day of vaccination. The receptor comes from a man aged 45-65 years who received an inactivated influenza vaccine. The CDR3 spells CASSIRSGEQYF. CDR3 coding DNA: TGTGCCAGTAGTATAAGAAGCGGCGAGCAGTACTTC.